A selection of T cell receptor beta chains follows, all from one sample in a study of shared clonotypes between healthy human individuals. Profiling relied on immunoSEQ multiplex PCR, and the TCRdb table lists in-frame clones only, not all of them. The repertoire has over 850,000 clones, approximately 78% of them found once; the top ten carry roughly 0.61%. Sequencing was carried out using memory CD4+ T cells from PBMCs. These receptors all come from a man aged 18 to 30 in good health. Some clones in this sample may be carry-over from other donors' samples. The CDR3 runs from the conserved cysteine through the conserved F or W. Each record gives: CDR3 DNA, CDR3 protein, V gene, J gene, clone size, D gene. The D gene is left open where the match is weak. Clone sizes are given selectively: once, few, many, or a class where the clone is expanded.

CDR3 DNA: TGTGCCAGCAGTTCCCGGAGAAGTGGCTACACCTTC; CDR3 protein: CASSSRRSGYTF; V gene: TRBV28; J gene: TRBJ1-2; clone size: NA; D gene: NA
CDR3 DNA: TGTGCCAGCAGCCCCGGACTAGCCGGTGAGCAGTTCTTC; CDR3 protein: CASSPGLAGEQFF; V gene: TRBV7-9; J gene: TRBJ2-1; clone size: NA; D gene: TRBD2
CDR3 DNA: TGTGCCAGCAGCTTGGACAGGGGAGCTGGGGCCAACGTCCTGACTTTC; CDR3 protein: CASSLDRGAGANVLTF; V gene: TRBV5-4; J gene: TRBJ2-6; clone size: NA; D gene: TRBD1
CDR3 DNA: TGCGCCAGCAGCTCCACAGGGGGCTCGTACGAGCAGTACTTC; CDR3 protein: CASSSTGGSYEQYF; V gene: TRBV5-1; J gene: TRBJ2-7; clone size: few; D gene: TRBD1
CDR3 DNA: TGTGCCAGCAGCTTAGGAACGAGGGGCACAGATACGCAGTATTTT; CDR3 protein: CASSLGTRGTDTQYF; V gene: TRBV7-3; J gene: TRBJ2-3; clone size: NA; D gene: NA
CDR3 DNA: TGCGCCAGCAGCCGACAGGGGGGAATGAACACTGAAGCTTTCTTT; CDR3 protein: CASSRQGGMNTEAFF; V gene: TRBV5-1; J gene: TRBJ1-1; clone size: NA; D gene: TRBD1
CDR3 DNA: TGTGCCAGCACCACTGGGCAGGGGGTCTGGATTCAAGAGACCCAGTACTTC; CDR3 protein: CASTTGQGVWIQETQYF; V gene: TRBV28; J gene: TRBJ2-5; clone size: NA; D gene: TRBD1
CDR3 DNA: TGTGCCAGCAGGCGCGCTGCACTAGCGGGAGTCGGGGAGGAGACCCAGTACTTC; CDR3 protein: CASRRAALAGVGEETQYF; V gene: TRBV27; J gene: TRBJ2-5; clone size: NA; D gene: TRBD2
CDR3 DNA: TGTGCCAGCAGCTTGGTCTCAGGGAACACTGAAGCTTTCTTT; CDR3 protein: CASSLVSGNTEAFF; V gene: TRBV5-5; J gene: TRBJ1-1; clone size: NA; D gene: NA
CDR3 DNA: TGTGCCAGCAGCCCGGAAAGGACAGGGGTCTCCTACAATGAGCAGTTCTTC; CDR3 protein: CASSPERTGVSYNEQFF; V gene: TRBV27; J gene: TRBJ2-1; clone size: NA; D gene: TRBD1
CDR3 DNA: TGTGCCAGCAGCAACCCACCATTGACAGGGGGCAACTCCTACGAGCAGTACTTC; CDR3 protein: CASSNPPLTGGNSYEQYF; V gene: TRBV11-2; J gene: TRBJ2-7; clone size: NA; D gene: TRBD1
CDR3 DNA: TGCGCCAGCAGCTTGGGGGCCATGGACCCTTATGGCTACACCTTC; CDR3 protein: CASSLGAMDPYGYTF; V gene: TRBV5-1; J gene: TRBJ1-2; clone size: NA; D gene: NA
CDR3 DNA: TGTGCCAGCAGGGGCTCTGGAAACACCATATATTTT; CDR3 protein: CASRGSGNTIYF; V gene: TRBV2; J gene: TRBJ1-3; clone size: NA; D gene: NA
CDR3 DNA: TGTGCCAGCAGCCTCCCTAGGGGGGACAGGGGAAGCTCCTACGAGCAGTACTTC; CDR3 protein: CASSLPRGDRGSSYEQYF; V gene: TRBV4-2; J gene: TRBJ2-7; clone size: NA; D gene: TRBD1
CDR3 DNA: TGCGCCAGCAGCCCGGGACAGGGGACCTACAATGAGCAGTTCTTC; CDR3 protein: CASSPGQGTYNEQFF; V gene: TRBV5-1; J gene: TRBJ2-1; clone size: NA; D gene: TRBD1
CDR3 DNA: TGTGCCAGCTCAATAGCCGCAACTAATGAAAAACTGTTTTTT; CDR3 protein: CASSIAATNEKLFF; V gene: TRBV9; J gene: TRBJ1-4; clone size: NA; D gene: NA
CDR3 DNA: TGCGCCAGCAGCCTGAACAGGGGAGGGAACACTGAAGCTTTCTTT; CDR3 protein: CASSLNRGGNTEAFF; V gene: TRBV5-1; J gene: TRBJ1-1; clone size: few; D gene: TRBD1